This TCR beta chain originates from a study of control samples from healthy donors and cancer patients. This table comes from immunoSEQ multiplex PCR, and its TCRdb copy is limited to in-frame clones, with some not included. This table has about 160,000 clones, roughly 94% appearing once. This CDR3 is 13 amino acids long. Trimming removed 1 base at V and 1 base at J, with 4 bases between. Germline V lookup: CDR1 SGHTA, CDR2 FQGNSA. The TCR sequence derives from a man aged 55-75 years with colorectal cancer. The rearrangement uses TRBV7-2 and TRBJ1-1; D remains ambiguous. Source material: PBMCs. The CDR3 sequence is CASSLGENTEAFF. CDR3 nucleotide sequence: TGTGCCAGCAGCTTAGGTGAGAACACTGAAGCTTTCTTT. Supplemented by reference TRBV7-2 and TRBJ1-1, the full variable domain reads GAGVSQSPSNKVTEKGKDVELRCDPISGHTALYWYRQSLGQGLEFLIYFQGNSAPDKSGLPSDRFSAERTGGSVSTLTIQRTQQEDSAVYLCASSLGENTEAFFGQGTRLTVV.